Given below is one T cell receptor (beta chain) in context. The source of the sample is a study of blood T cell repertoires in COVID-19. Overall study context: The samples span acute and convalescent COVID-19 from the United States, Italy and Spain. Sample material is recorded as cDNA or gDNA derived from T cells, B-cell-depleted T cells, or PBMCs.

As originally analysed: Nucleated cell number was recorded as an estimate derived from reference gene primer amplification. Using immunoSEQ multiplex PCR, the repertoire was profiled, and TCRdb retains in-frame clones only, with some absent. V and J calls and clone size are as listed in that table; D and trimming were resolved from the DNA. Here the sample spans fewer than 150,000 clones, approximately 70% being singletons. This CDR3 comprises 18 residues. The germline CDR1 and CDR2 sequences are MNHEY and SMNVEV (reference sequence). J was trimmed by 4 bases and V by 8 bases; bases with no gene match: 16.

The chain is built from TRBV27 and TRBJ2-6; 8 nucleotides agree with TRBD1. This clonotype was obtained from a human donor with acute or convalescent COVID-19. The donor label of this sample is uncertain. Sequencing used peripheral blood. CDR3 bases: TGTGCCAGCCGACCTTTAGGGCAGGGGGCGCGAGGGGCCAACGTCCTGACTTTC. Protein sequence: CASRPLGQGARGANVLTF.